Presented here are 14 T cell receptor beta chains from one specimen sequenced in a study of blood T cell repertoires in COVID-19. Assay used: immunoSEQ multiplex PCR; TCRdb lists only in-frame clones, some missing. The sample has approximately 100,000 clones, 80% to 85% seen once. Material for sequencing was peripheral blood. The receptors originated from a man aged 55 to 70 with acute or convalescent COVID-19.

This chain joins TRBV5-8 and TRBJ2-1, with 9 bases identical to TRBD2. The V segment lost 0 bases and the J segment 5 bases; nucleotides outside the gene matches: 9. The germline CDR1 and CDR2 sequences are SGHTS and YDEGEE. This CDR3 has 17 residues. CDR3 nucleotide sequence: TGTGCCAGCAGCTTGGAGGTAGCGGGGGACCCCAACAATGAGCAGTTCTTC. This translates into CASSLEVAGDPNNEQFF.

CDR3 nucleotide sequence: TGTGCCAGCAGGGAGCAAGCAATGCTGTTCTTC. Protein: CASREQAMLFF. The chain couples TRBV6-5 to TRBJ2-1; D not resolved. With 6 bases removed from V and 15 bases from J, the gap between germline ends came to 15 bases. The CDR3 sequence is 11 residues long. The germline V gene encodes CDR1 MNHEY and CDR2 SVGAGI.

V usage is TRBV19 and J usage is TRBJ2-7, with 8 bases matching TRBD1. Germline-derived CDR1 and CDR2 are LNHDA and SQIVND (reference sequence). This CDR3 has 15 amino acids. The V segment lost 4 bases and the J segment 0 bases; nucleotides outside the gene matches: 5. The CDR3 loop is CASSKRQGSSYEQYF. For the CDR3, the DNA is TGTGCCAGTAGTAAACGACAGGGGAGCTCCTACGAGCAGTACTTC.

The chain combines TRBV9 with TRBJ2-5; tentatively, D is TRBD2 (6 bases). There are 14 residues in the CDR3. V shed 0 bases and J shed 2 bases, with 8 bases lying between them. Germline CDR1 and CDR2: SGDLS and YYNGEE. CDR3 loop: CASSVESGQETQYF. The CDR3 DNA follows: TGTGCCAGCAGCGTAGAAAGCGGGCAAGAGACCCAGTACTTC.

The count of this clone is one. The chain recombines TRBV5-1 with TRBJ1-1, with TRBD1 identical over 7 bases. CDR1 and CDR2 from the germline V gene are SGHRS and YFSETQ. V dropped 4 bases and J dropped 5; count of bases not matched to a gene: 8. CDR3 size: 14 residues. CDR3 in DNA: TGCGCCAGCAGCCCAGGACAGGAGGTAACTGAAGCTTTCTTT. Translated: CASSPGQEVTEAFF. Full variable domain (remainder filled in from reference TRBV5-1 and TRBJ1-1): KAGVTQTPRYLIKTRGQQVTLSCSPISGHRSVSWYQQTPGQGLQFLFEYFSETQRNKGNFPGRFSGRQFSNSRSEMNVSTLELGDSALYLCASSPGQEVTEAFFGQGTRLTVV.

The J gene is TRBJ2-5, the V gene TRBV7-3, with 9 bases that match TRBD1. The CDR3 is made up of 15 amino acids. Germline CDR1 reads SGHTA; CDR2 reads FQGTGA. The J segment lost 3 bases and the V segment lost 0 bases, leaving 2 bases of the junction unmatched. CDR3 coding DNA: TGTGCCAGCAGCTTAACAACAGGGGGCAAAGAGACCCAGTACTTC. It is translated as CASSLTTGGKETQYF.

The chain links TRBV9 to TRBJ2-1; 9 bases line up with TRBD2. V lost 3 bases, J lost 6 bases, and 10 bases stayed unmatched. The CDR3 sequence is 16 residues long. Germline assignment: CDR1 SGDLS and CDR2 YYNGEE. CDR3 residues: CASSAPIAGDTNEQFF. The CDR3 nucleotides are TGTGCCAGCAGCGCCCCGATAGCGGGAGATACCAATGAGCAGTTCTTC.

The chain carries TRBV3-1 (or the pseudogene TRBV3-2) and TRBJ1-5, with 10 bases lining up with TRBD1. The CDR3 contains 16 residues. Germline CDR1 reads LGHDT; CDR2 reads YNNKEL (reference sequence). Trimming at V came to 1 base and at J to 6 bases, leaving 6 bases not matched to a gene. CDR3 nucleotides: TGTGCCAGCAGCCAAGGACAGGGGGCGTCCGGTCAGCCCCAGCATTTT. Amino acids: CASSQGQGASGQPQHF.

This chain connects TRBV4-1 to TRBJ1-3; D remains unclear. This CDR3 spans 14 amino acids. CDR1 MGHRA and CDR2 YSYEKL come from the germline V gene. Trimming cost V 0 bases and J 8 bases, with 11 bases left between them. The CDR3 DNA follows: TGCGCCAGCAGCCAAGAGGCGGTAGCATACACCATATATTTT. It codes for CASSQEAVAYTIYF.

The chain couples TRBV5-1 to TRBJ1-1; no clear D gene. Germline V lookup: CDR1 SGHRS, CDR2 YFSETQ. V shed 0 bases and J shed 6 bases, with 12 bases lying between them. The CDR3 is made up of 14 amino acids. CDR3 loop: CASSLEGWSAEAFF. The CDR3 nucleotides read TGCGCCAGCAGCTTGGAAGGTTGGAGCGCTGAAGCTTTCTTT.

The sample holds a few counts of this clone. The chain combines TRBV5-4 with TRBJ2-2, with 8 positions matching TRBD1. With V trimmed by 4 bases and J by 5 bases, 10 bases remained unmatched. Germline CDR1 reads SGHNT; CDR2 reads YYREEE (reference sequence). This CDR3 region has 16 residues. The CDR3: CASSPPGTGATGELFF. CDR3 sequence (DNA): TGTGCCAGCAGCCCACCCGGGACAGGAGCTACCGGGGAGCTGTTTTTT.

V usage is TRBV12-3 or TRBV12-4 and J usage is TRBJ1-2; D is possibly TRBD1 (6 bases). The CDR3 covers 13 residues. V lost 3 bases, J lost 8 bases, and 13 bases lay in between. CDR3 coding DNA: TGTGCCAGCAGTTTGGGCAGGGGAGAGGGCTACACCTTC. Translation: CASSLGRGEGYTF.

The chain joins TRBV23-1 to TRBJ1-3; TRBD1 agrees at 7 bases. TRBV23-1 is assigned to the ORF class and has an uncertain function. The CDR3 totals 13 residues. DNA of the CDR3: TGCGCTCTGGCGACAGGGCCTGGAAACACCATATATTTT. It specifies CALATGPGNTIYF.

The V call is TRBV14, the J call TRBJ1-1; 7 bases match TRBD1. Looked up from germline, CDR1 is SGHDN and CDR2 is FVKESK. There are 13 residues in the CDR3. The ends lost 4 bases at V and 10 bases at J; junction bases unmatched: 9. The CDR3 is CASSPVTGSRAFF. CDR3 DNA: TGTGCCAGCAGCCCCGTGACAGGGTCCCGAGCTTTCTTT.